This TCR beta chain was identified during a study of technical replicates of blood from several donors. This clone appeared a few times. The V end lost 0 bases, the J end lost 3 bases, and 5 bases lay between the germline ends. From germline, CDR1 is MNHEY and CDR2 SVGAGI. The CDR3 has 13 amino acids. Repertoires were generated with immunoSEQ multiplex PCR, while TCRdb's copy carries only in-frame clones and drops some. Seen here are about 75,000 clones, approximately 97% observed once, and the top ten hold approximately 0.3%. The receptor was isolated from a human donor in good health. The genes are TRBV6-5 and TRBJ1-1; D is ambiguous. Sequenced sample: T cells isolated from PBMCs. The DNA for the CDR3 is TGTGCCAGCAGTTACTCTCGAGACACTGAAGCTTTCTTT. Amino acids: CASSYSRDTEAFF.